The rows below give T cell receptor beta chains drawn from one sample of a study of beta chain features in type 1 diabetes. Repertoires were generated with immunoSEQ multiplex PCR, while TCRdb's copy carries only in-frame clones and drops some. The data hold about 650,000 clones, with around 12% observed a single time. Sample: naive CD4+ T cells from blood. The receptors come from a man aged 25-45 years with type 1 diabetes. CDR3s include the opening cysteine and the closing phenylalanine or tryptophan. A D gene is named only where the DNA matches it firmly. Clone size is given for some rows only: seen once, a few or many times, or a class if the clone is expanded.

>TRBD1|TRBJ1-5|few|TRBV29-1
TGCAGCGCCAGACAGGGGGAAAATCAGCCCCAGCATTTT
CSARQGENQPQHF
>TRBD1|TRBJ2-7|few|TRBV4-2
TGTGCCAGCAGCCAAGAAACAGGGGGCCCCTACGAGCAGTACTTC
CASSQETGGPYEQYF
>NA|TRBJ2-3|few|TRBV20-1
TGCAGTGCTAAGTGGGGTAATACGCAGTATTTT
CSAKWGNTQYF
>TRBD1|TRBJ2-7|NA|TRBV6-5
TGTGCCACCCAACAGGGGAGTGAGTACGAGCAGTACTTC
CATQQGSEYEQYF
>NA|TRBJ2-6|NA|TRBV11-1
TGTGCCAGCAGTTTAGGGAGCTCTGGGGCCAACGTCCTGACTTTC
CASSLGSSGANVLTF
>NA|TRBJ1-2|few|TRBV7-9
TGTGCCAGCAGCCAGTCTCAGGGTGATGGCTATGGCTACACCTTC
CASSQSQGDGYGYTF
>TRBD1|TRBJ1-3|NA|TRBV6-5
TGTGCCAGCACTACCGACAGGGGGCCTGGAAACACCATATATTTT
CASTTDRGPGNTIYF
>NA|TRBJ1-2|few|TRBV2
TGTGCCAGCAGTCCCCATGAGGGGTATGGCTACACCTTC
CASSPHEGYGYTF
>TRBD2|TRBJ2-3|few|TRBV18
TGTGCCAGCTCACTCGGACTAGCGGGGGCCTCGCCGACGCAGTATTTT
CASSLGLAGASPTQYF
>NA|TRBJ1-6|few|TRBV13
TGTGCCAGCAGCCCCAACCAGGGATATAATTCACCCCTCCACTTT
CASSPNQGYNSPLHF
>NA|TRBJ1-1|NA|TRBV7-8
TGTGCCAGCAGCTTCTCGCGATACGGGTTCATGAACACTGAAGCTTTCTTT
CASSFSRYGFMNTEAFF
>TRBD1|TRBJ2-1|few|TRBV18
TGTGCCAGCTCACCACCGGGGACAGGGGCCTACAATGAGCAGTTCTTC
CASSPPGTGAYNEQFF
>NA|TRBJ1-1|NA|TRBV9
TGTGCCAGCAGCCTACGTATCTCAGGGGACACTGAAGCTTTCTTT
CASSLRISGDTEAFF
>TRBD2|TRBJ2-3|few|TRBV28
TGTGCCAGCAGACTTATAGCGGGGGACGGCACAGATACGCAGTATTTT
CASRLIAGDGTDTQYF
>NA|TRBJ2-5|few|TRBV29-1
TGCAGCGGCCGCCAAATAAGGGAGACCCAGTACTTC
CSGRQIRETQYF
>NA|TRBJ1-2|NA|TRBV7-3
TGTGCCAGCAGCCCGAAAGGGCACGGGCCCCAGGGGCGCTACACCTTC
CASSPKGHGPQGRYTF
>TRBD1|TRBJ1-5|NA|TRBV10-3
TGTGCCATCAGTGAGTCGAACAGGGACAGCCAGCCCCAGCATTTT
CAISESNRDSQPQHF
>NA|TRBJ2-3|few|TRBV20-1
TGCAGTGCTAGCGAAGCAGATACGCAGTATTTT
CSASEADTQYF
>NA|TRBJ2-1|few|TRBV28
TGTGCCAGCATTCTCTCGACAGGTTACAATGAGCAGTTCTTC
CASILSTGYNEQFF
>NA|TRBJ1-5|few|TRBV18
TGTGCCAGCTCACCCCTACTAGGAGCCCAGCATTTT
CASSPLLGAQHF
>TRBD1|TRBJ1-1|few|TRBV6-5
TGTGCCAGCTCTCGGACAGGAGGCACTGAAGCTTTCTTT
CASSRTGGTEAFF
>NA|TRBJ2-5|few|TRBV7-2
TGTGCCAGCAGCTTTGGACAGCAAGAGACCCAGTACTTC
CASSFGQQETQYF
>NA|TRBJ2-5|NA|TRBV5-1
TGCGCCAGCAGTTCCTATACAGGGAACCAAGAGACCCAGTACTTC
CASSSYTGNQETQYF
>NA|TRBJ2-1|NA|TRBV9
TGTGCCAGCAGCGTAGGAGGGTATACCTACAATGAGCAGTTCTTC
CASSVGGYTYNEQFF
>TRBD1|TRBJ2-2|NA|TRBV27
TGTGCCAGCCGGGACAGGGGGTACACCGGGGAGCTGTTTTTT
CASRDRGYTGELFF
>NA|TRBJ2-1|NA|TRBV6-5
TGTGCCAGCAGTCAAATCAATGAGCAGTTCTTC
CASSQINEQFF
>TRBD1|TRBJ1-2|NA|TRBV25-1
TGTGCCAGCAGCCAGGGGGCAAACTATGGCTACACCTTC
CASSQGANYGYTF